This record covers a single TCR beta chain. Other DNA sequences in this specimen translate into the identical CDR3. This sample was included in a study of CD8+ T cells in alopecia areata. Sequencing relied on a cDNA template that was reverse transcribed from extracted RNA. Repertoires were generated with immunoSEQ multiplex PCR, while TCRdb's copy carries only in-frame clones and drops some. Among 95,000 to 150,000 clones listed, about 51% were seen once. The CDR3 sequence is 10 residues long. The ends were cut back, 4 bases at V and 7 bases at J, with 5 bases in the middle. Looked up from germline, CDR1 is SQVTM and CDR2 is ANQGSEA.

Sequenced: NKG2D-low CD8+ T cells sorted from blood. This sequence was found in a human donor with alopecia areata. The genes are TRBV29-1 and TRBJ2-1, with D unresolved. CDR3 in DNA: TGCAGCGTTGTGAGGAATGAGCAGTTCTTC. Translating it yields CSVVRNEQFF.